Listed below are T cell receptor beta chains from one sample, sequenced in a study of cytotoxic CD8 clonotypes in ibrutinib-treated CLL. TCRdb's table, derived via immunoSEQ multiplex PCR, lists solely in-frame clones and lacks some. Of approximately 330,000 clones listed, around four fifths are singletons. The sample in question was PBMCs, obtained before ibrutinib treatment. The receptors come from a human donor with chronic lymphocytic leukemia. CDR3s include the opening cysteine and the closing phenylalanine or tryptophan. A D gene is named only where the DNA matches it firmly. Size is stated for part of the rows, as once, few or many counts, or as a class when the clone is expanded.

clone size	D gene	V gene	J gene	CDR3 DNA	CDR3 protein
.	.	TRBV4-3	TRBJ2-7	TGCGCCAGCAGCCGGGACCTTTCTGGGTACGAGCAGTACTTC	CASSRDLSGYEQYF
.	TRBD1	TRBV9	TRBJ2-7	TGTGCCAGCAGCGTAGGGACAGGGGCCATCTCCTACGAGCAGTACTTC	CASSVGTGAISYEQYF
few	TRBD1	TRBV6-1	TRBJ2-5	TGTGCCAGCAGTGAAGCCGGGACAGGGGAAGAGACCCAGTACTTC	CASSEAGTGEETQYF
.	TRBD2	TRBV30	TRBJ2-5	TGTGCCTGGAGTGGACTACTAGCGGGAGGCCCTCTTGAGGAGACCCAGTACTTC	CAWSGLLAGGPLEETQYF
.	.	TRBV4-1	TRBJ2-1	TGCGCCAGCAGCCTGGGAAGGGCGAATGAGCAGTTCTTC	CASSLGRANEQFF
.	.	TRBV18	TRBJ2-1	TGTGCCAGCTCACTAACCGGGCCTGGCTACAATGAGCAGTTCTTC	CASSLTGPGYNEQFF
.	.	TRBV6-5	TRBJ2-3	TGTGCCAGCAGTTACTCTTATGGGGTCCCAGATACGCAGTATTTT	CASSYSYGVPDTQYF
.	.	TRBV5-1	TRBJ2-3	TGCGCCAGCAGCAGGCTCGGACAGCCAATAGATACGCAGTATTTT	CASSRLGQPIDTQYF
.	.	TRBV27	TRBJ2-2	TGTGCCAGCAGTTACCCTATCACCGGGGAGCTGTTTTTT	CASSYPITGELFF
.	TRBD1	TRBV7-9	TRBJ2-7	TGTGCCAGCAGCTCGGGACAGGGGAACCACGAGCAGTACTTC	CASSSGQGNHEQYF
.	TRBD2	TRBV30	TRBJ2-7	TGTGCCTGGAGGGCGGGACTAGGGACAAATCGGCAGTACTTC	CAWRAGLGTNRQYF
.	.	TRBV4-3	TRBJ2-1	TGCGCCAGCAGCCAAGATTTGGCGAGACAAACCTACAATGAGCAGTTCTTC	CASSQDLARQTYNEQFF
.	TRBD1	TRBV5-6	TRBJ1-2	TGTGCCAGCAGCTATGGGACAGGAAGTTATGGCTACACCTTC	CASSYGTGSYGYTF
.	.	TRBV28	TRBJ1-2	TGTGCCAGCAGTACCACAGGGTTAGGCTACACCTTC	CASSTTGLGYTF